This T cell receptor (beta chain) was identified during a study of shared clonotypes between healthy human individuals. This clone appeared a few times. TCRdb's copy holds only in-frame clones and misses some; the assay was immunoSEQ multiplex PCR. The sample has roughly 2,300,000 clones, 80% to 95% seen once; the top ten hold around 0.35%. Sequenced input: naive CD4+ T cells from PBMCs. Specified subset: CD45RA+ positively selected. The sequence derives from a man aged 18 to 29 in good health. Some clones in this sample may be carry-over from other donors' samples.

The CDR3 sequence is CASSLLAGATGNTIYF. CDR3 coding DNA: TGCGCCAGCAGCCTATTGGCAGGGGCGACTGGAAACACCATATATTTT. The rearrangement links TRBV5-1 to TRBJ1-3; a weak D match, TRBD1 (6 bases). Trimming took off 4 bases at V and 2 bases at J, with 16 bases between the two ends. The germline CDR1 and CDR2 sequences are SGHRS and YFSETQ. This CDR3 has 16 residues.